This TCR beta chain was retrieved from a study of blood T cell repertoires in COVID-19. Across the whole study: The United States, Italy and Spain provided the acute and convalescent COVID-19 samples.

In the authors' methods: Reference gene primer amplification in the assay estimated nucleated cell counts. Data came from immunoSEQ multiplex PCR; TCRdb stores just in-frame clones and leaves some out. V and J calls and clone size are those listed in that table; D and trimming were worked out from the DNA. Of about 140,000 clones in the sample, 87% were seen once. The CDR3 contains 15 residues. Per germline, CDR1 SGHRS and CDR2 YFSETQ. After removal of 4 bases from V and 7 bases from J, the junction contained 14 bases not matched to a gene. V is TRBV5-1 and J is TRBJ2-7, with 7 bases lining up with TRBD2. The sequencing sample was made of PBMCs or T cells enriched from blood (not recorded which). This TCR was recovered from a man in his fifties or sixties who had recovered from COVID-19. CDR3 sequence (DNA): TGCGCCAGCAGCAGGGGAGGGGAAGGTGGATCTGAGCAGTACTTC. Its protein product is CASSRGGEGGSEQYF.